What follows are 17 T cell receptor beta chains derived from one specimen sequenced in a study of T cell responses to AZD1222 COVID-19 vaccine. The assay was immunoSEQ multiplex PCR, and TCRdb's table has in-frame clones only and misses some. The table records roughly 120,000 clones, 75% to 90% of them present only once. The specimen was peripheral blood, collected on day 0 of AZD1222 vaccination. These TCRs come from an adult in good health.

The chain carries TRBV18 and TRBJ2-3; D is undetermined. Trimming left V 2 bases short and J 4 bases short, with 10 bases between. There are 14 residues in the CDR3. Germline CDR1 reads KGHSH; CDR2 reads LQKENI. CDR3 residues: CASSPSGVPDTQYF. In DNA, the CDR3 is TGTGCCAGCTCACCATCTGGGGTCCCAGATACGCAGTATTTT.

The V and J genes are TRBV10-3 and TRBJ1-1, with TRBD1 matching over 7 bases. The J segment lost 1 base and the V segment lost 6 bases, leaving 11 bases of the junction unmatched. The germline gives CDR1 ENHRY, CDR2 SYGVKD. This CDR3 comprises 16 residues. The CDR3 region is CAIRADSTGRNTEAFF. The CDR3 DNA is TGTGCCATCAGAGCTGATTCGACAGGGAGGAACACTGAAGCTTTCTTT.

This sequence joins TRBV19 and TRBJ1-5; 8 bases are shared with TRBD1. Germline loops: CDR1 LNHDA, CDR2 SQIVND (reference sequence). Unmatched junction bases numbered 5, after V lost 4 bases and J lost 3 bases. The length of the CDR3 is 15 residues. In DNA, the CDR3 is TGTGCCAGTAGTAGCGACAGGGGCCCCAATCAGCCCCAGCATTTT. Translating it yields CASSSDRGPNQPQHF.

The genes are TRBV4-2 and TRBJ2-3, with 8 bases that match TRBD2. Germline V gives CDR1 LGHNA, CDR2 YNFKEQ. The V and J ends lost 0 bases and 4 bases, in that order; junction bases with no gene match: 6. This CDR3 has 16 amino acids. The CDR3 nucleotides read TGTGCCAGCAGCCAAGACGCGGGAGGTGGTGCAGATACGCAGTATTTT. Translated, it gives CASSQDAGGGADTQYF.

This CDR3 is CASSLSGQSEKLFF. The CDR3 DNA is TGTGCCAGCAGCTTATCTGGACAGAGCGAAAAACTGTTTTTT. The genes are TRBV13 and TRBJ1-4, with D possibly TRBD1 on 6 matching bases. Trimming pared 2 bases from V and 8 bases from J, leaving 12 bases between. The CDR3 runs 14 residues. Germline V gene lookup returns CDR1 PRHDT and CDR2 FYEKMQ (reference sequence).

A single count supports this clone. CDR3 DNA sequence: TGCGCCAGCAGCCAAGATAGCCAGGGGGTATGGGGCTACACCTTC. The encoded protein is CASSQDSQGVWGYTF. V and J are TRBV4-3 and TRBJ1-2, with TRBD1 identical over 7 bases. From germline, CDR1 is LGHNA and CDR2 YSLEER. The CDR3 length is 15 residues. J lost 8 bases, V lost 0 bases, and 9 bases had no gene match.

J is TRBJ2-3 and V is TRBV5-4; TRBD1 matches at 10 bases. Germline V gene data show CDR1 as SGHNT and CDR2 as YYREEE (reference sequence). The CDR3 spans 15 residues. The V and J ends lost 4 bases and 4 bases, in that order; junction bases with no gene match: 6. The CDR3: CASSAGDRGPDTQYF. DNA for the CDR3: TGTGCCAGCAGCGCCGGGGACAGGGGCCCAGATACGCAGTATTTT.

The chain has TRBV9 and TRBJ1-5, with D possibly being TRBD1 (6 bases). V lost 3 bases and J lost 2, with 12 bases in between. The CDR3 has 15 amino acids. Germline CDR1 SGDLS, CDR2 YYNGEE. The chain's CDR3 is CASSAGQRGNQPQHF. The CDR3 nucleotides read TGTGCCAGCAGCGCCGGACAGAGAGGCAATCAGCCCCAGCATTTT.

J is TRBJ1-2 and V is TRBV24-1, with D perhaps TRBD1 (6 bases). The V gene lost 7 bases and the J gene lost 8 bases, with 19 bases spanning the gap. There are 14 residues in the CDR3. Germline V gene data show CDR1 as KGHDR and CDR2 as SFDVKD. CDR3 region: CATSRGMSASGYTF. CDR3 coding DNA: TGTGCCACCAGCAGGGGAATGTCCGCGAGCGGCTACACCTTC.

The chain joins TRBV6-6 to TRBJ1-6, with TRBD1 matching 9 bases. Trimming removed 5 bases from V and 10 bases from J; junction bases left unmatched: 15. This CDR3 contains 17 residues. Looked up from germline, CDR1 is MNHNY and CDR2 is SVGAGI (reference sequence). CDR3: CASSQLTEQGAVSPLHF. CDR3 nucleotide sequence: TGTGCCAGCAGTCAACTTACTGAACAGGGGGCTGTGTCACCCCTCCACTTT.

The J gene is TRBJ1-6, the V gene TRBV5-1; the match to TRBD1 covers 7 bases. CDR3 size: 14 residues. Germline V CDR1 and CDR2: SGHRS, YFSETQ. The V gene end was trimmed by 4 bases and the J gene end by 10 bases; junction bases not matched to a gene: 8. Here the CDR3 reads CASSEGQSRSPLHF. The CDR3 DNA reads as TGCGCCAGCAGCGAGGGACAGAGTAGGTCACCCCTCCACTTT.

J is TRBJ1-3 and V is TRBV4-3, with D possibly TRBD1 on 5 matching bases. CDR3 length equals 16 residues. Looked up from germline, CDR1 is LGHNA and CDR2 is YSLEER. The V end was cut by 3 bases, the J end by 0 bases, with 12 bases between. The CDR3 DNA is TGCGCCAGCAGCCAGCAGACAGTTAGCTCTGGAAACACCATATATTTT. It translates to CASSQQTVSSGNTIYF.

J is TRBJ2-3 and V is TRBV7-9; 10 bases are a match to TRBD2. Per the germline V gene, CDR1 is SEHNR and CDR2 is FQNEAQ (reference sequence). Unmatched junction bases numbered 12, after V lost 6 bases and J lost 0 bases. The CDR3 loop spans 18 amino acids. CDR3 in DNA: TGTGCCAGCAGACCCTACTTCGGACTAGCGGCTAGCACAGATACGCAGTATTTT. It is translated as CASRPYFGLAASTDTQYF.

As concerns this clone: This may be a read error: a much more frequent sequence differs by one nucleotide. Other DNA sequences in the sample encode the same CDR3. V and J are TRBV28 and TRBJ2-7; D is unclear. The CDR3 has 11 residues. Germline V gene lookup returns CDR1 MDHEN and CDR2 SYDVKM. Trimming took 2 bases from V and 2 from J, leaving 1 base between them. The CDR3 DNA reads as TGTGCCAGCAGTTTAACCTACGAGCAGTACTTC. Translation gives CASSLTYEQYF. Full variable domain (rest looked up from reference TRBV28 and TRBJ2-7): DVKVTQSSRYLVKRTGEKVFLECVQDMDHENMFWYRQDPGLGLRLIYFSYDVKMKEKGDIPEGYSVSREKKERFSLILESASTNQTSMYLCASSLTYEQYFGPGTRLTVT.

The CDR3 sequence is CATSDKRTASDEQYF. In DNA, the CDR3 is TGTGCCACCAGTGATAAGAGGACGGCTTCCGACGAGCAGTACTTC. The gene calls are TRBV24-1 and TRBJ2-7; no reliable D call. The germline V gene encodes CDR1 KGHDR and CDR2 SFDVKD. CDR3 length: 15 amino acids. Trimming pared 3 bases from V and 5 bases from J, leaving 16 bases between.

The chain employs TRBV19 and TRBJ1-6; 12 nucleotides line up with TRBD1. The CDR3 totals 20 residues. Germline V lookup: CDR1 LNHDA, CDR2 SQIVND (reference sequence). Germline trimming cut 6 bases from V and 1 base from J; bases unmatched to any gene: 13. The CDR3 DNA reads as TGTGCCAGTAGATCCAGAGCCGGGACAGGGGGCCCTTCCTATAATTCACCCCTCCACTTT. This gives the protein CASRSRAGTGGPSYNSPLHF.

The rearrangement links TRBV30 to TRBJ1-2; 10 positions agree with TRBD1. The CDR3 spans 15 residues. J was trimmed by 8 bases and V by 2 bases; bases with no gene match: 11. Germline values: CDR1 GTSNPN, CDR2 SVGIG (reference sequence). In DNA, the CDR3 is TGTGCCTGGAGTCTCAAGGGACAGGGGACGGGGGGCTACACCTTC. Protein: CAWSLKGQGTGGYTF.